This TCR beta chain was profiled in a study of blood T cell repertoires in COVID-19. The V end lost 0 bases, the J end lost 0 bases, and 9 bases lay between the germline ends. The V gene's germline CDR1 is LGHDT and CDR2 YNNKEL (reference sequence). The CDR3 is 16 amino acids. Which cohort a participant joined came from the clinical history participants gave. Recovered participants had two consecutive negative NP/OP PCR tests, healthcare professional clearance, or symptom resolution. Original handling: Estimates of nucleated cell counts were drawn from the amplification of reference gene primers. The data were produced by immunoSEQ multiplex PCR, yet TCRdb's version contains in-frame clones alone and is incomplete. D and trimming were read from the DNA, whereas the V and J calls and clone size are those reported in that table. Here the sample spans 230,000 or so clones, roughly 90% being singletons.

The rearrangement uses TRBV3-1 (or the pseudogene TRBV3-2) and TRBJ2-1; tentatively, D is TRBD2 (5 bases). The material sequenced was PBMCs or T cells enriched from blood (not recorded which). The clonotype was recovered from a woman in her 30s who had recovered from COVID-19. This chain's CDR3 is CASSQDSGSSYNEQFF. The CDR3 bases are TGTGCCAGCAGCCAAGATTCGGGGTCCTCCTACAATGAGCAGTTCTTC.